Listed below are T cell receptor beta chains from one sample, sequenced in a study of T cells after yellow fever vaccination. TCRdb fed the 5' RACE reads into MiXCR, producing one record per CDR3 protein. This sample yields a few hundred thousand distinct CDR3 sequences, of which around 3.6% are seen a single time; around 20% belongs to the top ten. The sample consisted of PBMCs, taken on the day of the yellow fever booster vaccination. Receptors were obtained from a man in his late teens or twenties who received the YFV17D yellow fever vaccine. Each CDR3 is given with its conserved first and last residue. A D gene is named only where the DNA matches it firmly.

CDR3aa	v_gene	d_gene
CATSSRESYNEQFF	TRBV15	.
CASSTDGTGGYNEQFF	TRBV9	TRBD1
CSARDPQRRGYTGELFF	TRBV20-1	TRBD2
CASSVGAVTNEKLFF	TRBV9	.
CASSQQGGNQPQHF	TRBV12-3/TRBV12-4	.
CASSFRNLAGSETQYF	TRBV7-2	TRBD2
CASSFLSGNTIYF	TRBV27	.
CASSQPLDRTKGGYTF	TRBV4-1	.
CAISANGGTGGQFF	TRBV10-3	TRBD1
CASSLDNSYEQYF	TRBV5-1	.
CASSPRRDLTGDYNEQFF	TRBV7-9	.
CSHIGDYGYTF	TRBV29-1	.
CAWGSPGFTEAFF	TRBV30	.
CASSLVGLGGNTDTQYF	TRBV7-9	.
CASKPRGNTEAFF	TRBV6-2/TRBV6-3	.
CASTLTGTGSPDTQYF	TRBV7-6	TRBD1
CASSAAGSTYEQYF	TRBV5-6	.
CASSFRTPSGFYNSPLHF	TRBV12-3/TRBV12-4	.
CASSEGRAYNEQFF	TRBV11-2	.
CASSAAGSGPYEQYF	TRBV5-4	.
CASSPGDRVRNQPQHF	TRBV28	.
CSAKGGAGGETQYF	TRBV20-1	.
CASSLSDLLGELFF	TRBV11-2	.
CASSQTDAEAFF	TRBV12-3/TRBV12-4	.
CASSRGQGGSYQETQYF	TRBV5-1	TRBD1
CSVEFQRAYNEQFF	TRBV29-1	.
CASSSLKRFYEQYF	TRBV6-6	.
CASSVTGVADTQYF	TRBV5-1	TRBD1
CAATNSETQYF	TRBV6-6	.
CSVPFRAYNEQFF	TRBV29-1	.
CASSYDTEAFF	TRBV6-2/TRBV6-3	.
CASSYRGSLGDTQYF	TRBV6-2/TRBV6-3	.
CASSLTTRAAVGNTEAFF	TRBV4-3	.
CASSQDPREKLFF	TRBV4-1	.
CASSQTTGHGANVLTF	TRBV4-3	TRBD1